This TCR beta chain was captured by sequencing in a study of PD-L1 blockade in urothelial cancer. The overall study: After treatment start, blood was analyzed at 3 weeks (second dose) and at 6 weeks. Points from the study as a whole: Durable-benefit patients showed greater tumor-associated blood clone expansion at 3 weeks.

Documented time point: pretreatment peripheral blood. Trimming cost V 2 bases and J 7 bases; bases outside gene matches: 6. This CDR3 is 16 amino acids long. CDR1 is MDHEN and CDR2 is SYDVKM in the germline V gene. Here immunoSEQ multiplex PCR was the method, and the copy in TCRdb shows in-frame clones only, minus some. This sample has tens of thousands of clones; about 82% occur once, and the top ten carry 6.5% to 8%. About this clone itself: Its specificity is unknown.

The chain employs TRBV28 and TRBJ2-1, with TRBD2 matching over 12 bases. This TCR came from a man in his forties with urothelial cancer. Sequences were derived from PBMCs, sampled around atezolizumab (anti-PD-L1) treatment. CDR3 sequence: CASSLPRLAGDNEQFF. For the CDR3, the DNA is TGTGCCAGCAGTTTACCCAGACTAGCGGGGGATAATGAGCAGTTCTTC. The complete variable domain, with remaining parts taken from reference TRBV28 and TRBJ2-1, reads DVKVTQSSRYLVKRTGEKVFLECVQDMDHENMFWYRQDPGLGLRLIYFSYDVKMKEKGDIPEGYSVSREKKERFSLILESASTNQTSMYLCASSLPRLAGDNEQFFGPGTRLTVL.